The source of this TCR beta chain is a study of blood T cells in healthy people across ages. At the level of the study: About one barcoded beta molecule per two T cells was captured by template switching.

Study-level results: Diversity estimates drawn from one million T cells were deemed underestimates.

Of note for this clonotype: The antigen is not known.

With a J-beta primer mix and a sample-barcoded 5' primer, a second PCR ran about 7 to 11 cycles. Each cDNA was tagged by a template-switch adaptor containing 12 random nucleotides. Each of the samples gave a minimum of 2.5 million paired-end reads that contained CDR3. TCRdb fed the 5' RACE reads into MiXCR, producing one record per CDR3 protein. Among about 1.5 million distinct CDR3 sequences listed, 40% to 45% were seen once. Sequencing was done on a sample of blood. This clonotype was obtained from a young woman in good health.

The CDR3 reads CASSLLGGENTEAFF. The CDR3 bases are TGTGCCAGCAGTTTATTAGGCGGCGAGAACACTGAAGCTTTCTTT. This chain connects TRBV27 to TRBJ1-1; no clear D. The CDR3 consists of 15 residues. Germline lookup yields CDR1 MNHEY and CDR2 SMNVEV (reference sequence). V lost 1 base to trimming and J lost 1 base, with 10 bases between them.